The T cell receptor beta chain under discussion was sequenced for a study of T cell responses to AZD1222 COVID-19 vaccine. Findings and caveats of the study: White British people made up most donors, females outnumbered males, and clonal diversity was possibly underestimated.

For this clone: Its target is not known.

Method: immunoSEQ multiplex PCR; TCRdb's copy keeps in-frame clones and lacks some. The sample lists over 30,000 clones, 88% seen once, with 20% to 30% in the top ten. CDR1 is MNHEY and CDR2 is SVGEGT in the germline V gene. The CDR3 extends over 15 amino acids. V lost 4 bases to trimming and J lost 2 bases; unmatched junction nucleotides: 7. The sequence was obtained from an adult who received the MenACWY meningococcal vaccine as a control. This chain uses TRBV6-2 or TRBV6-3 with TRBJ2-5; 7 bases agree with TRBD2. The sequenced sample was peripheral blood, obtained 28 days after the second dose of the MenACWY control vaccine. CDR3 DNA: TGTGCCAGCAGTTTCTTAGCGGGTAGTCAAGAGACCCAGTACTTC. Amino acid sequence: CASSFLAGSQETQYF.